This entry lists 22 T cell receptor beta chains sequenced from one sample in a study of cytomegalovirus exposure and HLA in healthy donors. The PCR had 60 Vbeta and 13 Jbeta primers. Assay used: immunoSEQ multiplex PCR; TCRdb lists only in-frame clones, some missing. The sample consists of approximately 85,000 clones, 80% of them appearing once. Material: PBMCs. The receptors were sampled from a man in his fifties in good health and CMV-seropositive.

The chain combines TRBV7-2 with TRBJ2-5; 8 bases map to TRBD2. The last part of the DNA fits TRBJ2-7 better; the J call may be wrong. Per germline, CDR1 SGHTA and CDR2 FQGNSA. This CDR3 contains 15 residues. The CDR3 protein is CASSLDGGGFNEQYF. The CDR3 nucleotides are TGTGCCAGCAGCTTAGACGGGGGGGGGTTCAACGAGCAGTACTTC.

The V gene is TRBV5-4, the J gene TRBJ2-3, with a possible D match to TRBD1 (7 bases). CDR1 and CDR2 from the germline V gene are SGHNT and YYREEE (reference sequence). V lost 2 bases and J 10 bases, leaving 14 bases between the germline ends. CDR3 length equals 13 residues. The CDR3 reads CASSFDQGGAQYF. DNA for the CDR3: TGTGCCAGCAGCTTTGACCAGGGGGGCGCGCAGTATTTT.

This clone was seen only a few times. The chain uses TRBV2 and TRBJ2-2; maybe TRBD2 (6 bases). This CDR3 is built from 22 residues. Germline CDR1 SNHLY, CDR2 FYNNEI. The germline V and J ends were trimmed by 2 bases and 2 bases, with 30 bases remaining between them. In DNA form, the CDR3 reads TGTGCCAGCAGTGAAACGACGCTGGGGGGTTATCGGCTAGAAACCAACACCGGGGAGCTGTTTTTT. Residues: CASSETTLGGYRLETNTGELFF.

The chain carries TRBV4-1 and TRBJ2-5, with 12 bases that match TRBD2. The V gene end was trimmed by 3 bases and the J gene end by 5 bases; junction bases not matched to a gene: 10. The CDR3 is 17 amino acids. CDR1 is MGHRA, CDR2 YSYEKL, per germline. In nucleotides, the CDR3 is TGCGCCAGCAGCCAGACGCCTAGCGGGAGGGCCGGGGAGACCCAGTACTTC. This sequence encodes CASSQTPSGRAGETQYF.

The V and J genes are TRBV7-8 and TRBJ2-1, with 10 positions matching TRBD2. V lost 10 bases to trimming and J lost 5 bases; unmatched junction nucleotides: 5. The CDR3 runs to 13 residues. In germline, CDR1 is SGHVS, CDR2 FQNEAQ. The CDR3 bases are TGTGCCACCAGGACTAGCGGCCACAATGAGCAGTTCTTC. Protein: CATRTSGHNEQFF.

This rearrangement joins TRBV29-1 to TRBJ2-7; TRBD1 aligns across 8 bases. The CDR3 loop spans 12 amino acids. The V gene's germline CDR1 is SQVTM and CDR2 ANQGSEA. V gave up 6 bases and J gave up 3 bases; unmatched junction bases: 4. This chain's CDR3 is CSVTTGDYEQYF. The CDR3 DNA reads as TGCAGCGTGACGACAGGGGACTACGAGCAGTACTTC.

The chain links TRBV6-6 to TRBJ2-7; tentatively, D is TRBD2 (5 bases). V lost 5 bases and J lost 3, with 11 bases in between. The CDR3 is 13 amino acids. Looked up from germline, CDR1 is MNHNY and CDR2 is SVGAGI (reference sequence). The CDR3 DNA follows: TGTGCCAGCAGTCTGGACGGAGGCTACGAGCAGTACTTC. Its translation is CASSLDGGYEQYF.

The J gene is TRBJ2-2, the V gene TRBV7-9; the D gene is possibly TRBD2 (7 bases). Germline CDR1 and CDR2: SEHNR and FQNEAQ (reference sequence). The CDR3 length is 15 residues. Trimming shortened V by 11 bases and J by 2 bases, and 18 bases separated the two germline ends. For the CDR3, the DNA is TGTGCCGCGACTGAGGGGGGGAGTAACACCGGGGAGCTGTTTTTT. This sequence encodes CAATEGGSNTGELFF.

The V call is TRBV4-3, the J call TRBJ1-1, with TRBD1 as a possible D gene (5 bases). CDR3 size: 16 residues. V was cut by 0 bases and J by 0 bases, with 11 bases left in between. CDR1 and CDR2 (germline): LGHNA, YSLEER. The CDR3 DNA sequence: TGCGCCAGCAGCCAAGATCCAGGGTCGATGAACACTGAAGCTTTCTTT. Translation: CASSQDPGSMNTEAFF.

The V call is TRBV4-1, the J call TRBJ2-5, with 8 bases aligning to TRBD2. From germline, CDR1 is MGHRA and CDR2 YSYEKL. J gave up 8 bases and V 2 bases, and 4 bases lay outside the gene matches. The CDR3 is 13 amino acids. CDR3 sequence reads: CASSQPGLATQYF. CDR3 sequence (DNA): TGCGCCAGCAGCCAACCCGGACTAGCCACCCAGTACTTC.

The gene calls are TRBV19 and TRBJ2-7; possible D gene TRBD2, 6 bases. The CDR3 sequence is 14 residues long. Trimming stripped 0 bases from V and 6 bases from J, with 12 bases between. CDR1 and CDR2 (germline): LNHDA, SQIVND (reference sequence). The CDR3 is CASSIDSGGSEQYF. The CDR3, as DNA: TGTGCCAGTAGTATAGACAGCGGAGGGAGCGAGCAGTACTTC. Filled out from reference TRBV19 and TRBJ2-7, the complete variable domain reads DGGITQSPKYLFRKEGQNVTLSCEQNLNHDAMYWYRQDPGQGLRLIYYSQIVNDFQKGDIAEGYSVSREKKESFPLTVTSAQKNPTAFYLCASSIDSGGSEQYFGPGTRLTVT.

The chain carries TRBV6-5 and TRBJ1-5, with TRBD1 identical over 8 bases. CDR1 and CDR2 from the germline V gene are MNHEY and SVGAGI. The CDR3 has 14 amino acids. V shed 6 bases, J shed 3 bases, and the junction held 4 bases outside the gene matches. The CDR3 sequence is CASRGQVYNQPQHF. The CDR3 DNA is TGTGCCAGCAGGGGACAGGTGTACAATCAGCCCCAGCATTTT.

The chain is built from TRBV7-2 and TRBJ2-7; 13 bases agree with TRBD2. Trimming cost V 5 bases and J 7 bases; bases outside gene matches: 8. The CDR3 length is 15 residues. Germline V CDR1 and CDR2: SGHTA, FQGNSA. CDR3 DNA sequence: TGTGCCAGCAGCCTCACTAGCGGGAGGGCTGGTGAGCAGTACTTC. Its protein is CASSLTSGRAGEQYF.

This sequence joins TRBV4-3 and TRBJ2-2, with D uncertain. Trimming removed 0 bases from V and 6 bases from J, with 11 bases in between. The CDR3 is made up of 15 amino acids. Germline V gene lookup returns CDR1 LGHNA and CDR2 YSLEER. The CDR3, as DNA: TGCGCCAGCAGCCAAGATGTCGGTTCGTCCGGGGAGCTGTTTTTT. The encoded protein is CASSQDVGSSGELFF.

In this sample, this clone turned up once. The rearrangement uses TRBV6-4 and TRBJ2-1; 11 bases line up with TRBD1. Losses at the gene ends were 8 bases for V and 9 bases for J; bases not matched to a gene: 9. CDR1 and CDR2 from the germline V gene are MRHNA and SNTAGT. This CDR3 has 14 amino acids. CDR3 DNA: TGTGCCAGCCGCCGGGACAGGGGGGTGGGTGAGCAGTTCTTC. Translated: CASRRDRGVGEQFF.

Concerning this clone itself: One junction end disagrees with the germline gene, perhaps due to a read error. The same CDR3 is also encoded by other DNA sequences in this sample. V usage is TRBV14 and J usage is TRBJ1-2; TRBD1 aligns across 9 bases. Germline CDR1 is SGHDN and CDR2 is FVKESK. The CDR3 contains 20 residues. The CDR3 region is CASSQAGPGQGHPDVYGYTF. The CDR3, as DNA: TGTGCCAGTAGCCAAGCCGGACCGGGACAGGGCCACCCCGACGTCTATGGCTACACCTTC.

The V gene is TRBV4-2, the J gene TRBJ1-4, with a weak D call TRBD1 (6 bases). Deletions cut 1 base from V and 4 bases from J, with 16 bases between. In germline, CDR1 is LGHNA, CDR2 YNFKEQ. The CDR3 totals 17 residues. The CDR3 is CASSQGSNRARNEKLFF. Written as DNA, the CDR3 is TGTGCCAGCAGCCAAGGGTCTAACAGGGCTCGTAATGAAAAACTGTTTTTT.

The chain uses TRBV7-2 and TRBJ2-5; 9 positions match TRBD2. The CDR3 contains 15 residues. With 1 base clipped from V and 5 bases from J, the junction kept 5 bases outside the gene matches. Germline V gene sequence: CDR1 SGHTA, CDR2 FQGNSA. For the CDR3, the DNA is TGTGCCAGCAGCTTAGGCGGGAGGGCCTTGGAGACCCAGTACTTC. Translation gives CASSLGGRALETQYF.

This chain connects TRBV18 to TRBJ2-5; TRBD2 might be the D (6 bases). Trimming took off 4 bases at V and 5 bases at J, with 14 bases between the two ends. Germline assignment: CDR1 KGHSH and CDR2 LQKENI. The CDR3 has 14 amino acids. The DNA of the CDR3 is TGTGCCAGCTCACGGTCCGGGAGACCGGAGACCCAGTACTTC. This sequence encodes CASSRSGRPETQYF.

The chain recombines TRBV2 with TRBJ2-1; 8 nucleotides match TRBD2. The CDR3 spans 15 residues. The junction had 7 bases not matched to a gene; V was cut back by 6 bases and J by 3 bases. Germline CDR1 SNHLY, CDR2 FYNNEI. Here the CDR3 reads CASRGESGSYNEQFF. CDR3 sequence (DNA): TGTGCCAGCAGGGGGGAAAGCGGGAGCTACAATGAGCAGTTCTTC.

CDR3 nucleotides: TGTGCCAGCAGTATGGGGACTAGAAATAGCTTTCAGTACTTC. Amino acids: CASSMGTRNSFQYF. The chain uses TRBV2 and TRBJ2-4, with TRBD2 matching over 8 bases. Germline CDR1 SNHLY, CDR2 FYNNEI. Trimming at V came to 5 bases and at J to 11 bases, leaving 11 bases not matched to a gene. The CDR3 runs 14 residues.

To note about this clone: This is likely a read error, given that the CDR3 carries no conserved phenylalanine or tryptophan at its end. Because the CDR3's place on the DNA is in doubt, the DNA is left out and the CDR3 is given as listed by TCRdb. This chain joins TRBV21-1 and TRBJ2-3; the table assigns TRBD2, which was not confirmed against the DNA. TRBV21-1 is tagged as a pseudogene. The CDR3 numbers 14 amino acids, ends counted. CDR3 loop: CASSKAGPRTSPFR.